This T cell receptor (beta chain) emerged from a study of response to subunit inactivated influenza vaccine. The study's findings and limits: Few new T cells, the authors suggested, are recruited by each seasonal influenza vaccination.

Each CDR3 protein is one row after TCRdb ran MiXCR on the RT-PCR reads. The sample holds 550,000 to 800,000 distinct CDR3 sequences, 15% to 19% seen once. Trimming removed 3 bases at V and 5 bases at J, with 7 bases between. This CDR3 comprises 12 residues. From germline, CDR1 is MNHEY and CDR2 SVGEGT. This clonotype was seen only a few times. What it recognizes is unknown. The V and J genes are TRBV6-2 or TRBV6-3 and TRBJ1-1; no clear D. The origin of this receptor is a man aged 45 to 65 who received an inactivated influenza vaccine. Material: PBMCs from blood, obtained 11 to 12 days after vaccination. CDR3 nucleotide sequence: TGTGCCAGCAGTTATGGAACAACTGAAGCTTTCTTT. Translation: CASSYGTTEAFF.